The 16 T cell receptor beta chains listed next were all sequenced from one sample in a study of T cell clonality in common variable immunodeficiency. Generated by immunoSEQ multiplex PCR, the TCRdb table keeps only in-frame clones and is missing some. The sample holds about 52,000 clones, and no clone turns up only once. Material for sequencing was peripheral blood mononuclear cells. These receptor sequences come from a person between 18 and 69 years old in good health.

This clone showed up many times. The DNA ends 3 residues before the CDR3 does, and the rest of the CDR3 is filled in from the germline J gene. This chain links TRBV7-9 with TRBJ1-1; D is perhaps TRBD1 (5 bases). The germline V gene encodes CDR1 SEHNR and CDR2 FQNEAQ (reference sequence). CDR3 length: 15 residues. Trimming stripped 6 bases from V and 0 bases from J, with 14 bases between. The CDR3 bases that were read are TGTGCCAGCAGGCCACTGACAGCCATGAACACTGAA. This codes for CASRPLTAMNTE. The entire CDR3 protein reads CASRPLTAMNTEAFF.

This clone has at least ten counts. The read falls 3 residues short of the CDR3 end, and the missing part is taken from the germline J gene. The chain has TRBV6-2 or TRBV6-3 and TRBJ2-5, with D possibly matching TRBD2 (6 bases). Germline CDR1 reads MNHEY; CDR2 reads SVGEGT. The V gene lost 2 bases and the J gene lost 5 bases, with 21 bases spanning the gap. This CDR3 comprises 17 residues. This CDR3 reads CASSYGLGGSQGETQYF. The DNA read from the CDR3 is TGTGCCAGCAGTTACGGCCTAGGAGGGAGTCAGGGTGAGACC.

This clone showed up many times. The read terminates 3 residues before the CDR3 end, so the remaining end is supplied by the germline J gene. The chain joins TRBV20-1 to TRBJ2-3; 7 nucleotides align to TRBD2. Germline V lookup: CDR1 DFQATT, CDR2 SNEGSKA (reference sequence). The CDR3 covers 16 residues. The DNA read from the CDR3 is TGCAGTGCTAGAGATCCTTGGCTAGCGGACCAAGAGACG. The encoded protein is CSARDPWLADQET. The whole CDR3 sequence is CSARDPWLADQETQYF.

This clone was observed at least ten times. The read ends 3 residues shy of where the CDR3 ends; the end is completed using the germline J gene. This chain joins TRBV4-2 and TRBJ2-3; 14 bases agree with TRBD2. The junction had 3 bases not matched to a gene; V was cut back by 4 bases and J by 0 bases. This CDR3 is built from 17 residues. The germline CDR1 and CDR2 sequences are LGHNA and YNFKEQ. Here the CDR3 reads CASSPGTSGSSTDTQYF. The CDR3 bases that were read are TGTGCCAGCAGCCCCGGGACTAGCGGGAGCAGCACAGATACG.

The table lists this clone with many counts. The read ends 3 residues early relative to the CDR3; the germline J gene fills the gap. The chain couples TRBV11-2 to TRBJ2-1; 12 bases map to TRBD2. The CDR3 consists of 15 residues. The V and J ends lost 4 bases and 5 bases, in that order; junction bases with no gene match: 3. Germline V gene sequence: CDR1 SGHAT, CDR2 FQNNGV. This CDR3 is CASSSLAGGNNEQFF. Partial CDR3 DNA: TGTGCCAGCAGCTCTCTAGCGGGAGGGAACAATGAG.

This clone was seen a handful of times. The read falls 3 residues short of the CDR3 end, and the missing part is taken from the germline J gene. The chain couples TRBV13 to TRBJ1-2; no firm D call. Germline V gene lookup returns CDR1 PRHDT and CDR2 FYEKMQ (reference sequence). The CDR3 has 15 residues. The covered CDR3 bases are TGTGCCAGCAGCTTAGGAGTACCAGGTAACAATGAC. Its translation is CASSLGVPGNND. The full-length CDR3 reads as CASSLGVPGNNDYTF.

This clone was seen more than once but under ten times. The read terminates 3 residues before the CDR3 end, so the remaining end is supplied by the germline J gene. The J gene is TRBJ2-1, the V gene TRBV7-2; D may be TRBD2 (7 bases). V shed 6 bases and J shed 5 bases, with 17 bases lying between them. Germline V gene data show CDR1 as SGHTA and CDR2 as FQGNSA. There are 15 residues in the CDR3. The sequenced CDR3 bases are TGTGCCAGCAGACCGAGGGGGGGCGATAACAATGAG. The encoded protein is CASRPRGGDNNE. The entire CDR3 reads CASRPRGGDNNEQFF.

Remarks on this clone: With the read ending 3 residues before the CDR3 end, the germline J gene is used to fill in that end. The V and J genes are TRBV11-2 and TRBJ1-2; D is unresolved. In germline, CDR1 is SGHAT, CDR2 FQNNGV. The CDR3 is made up of 14 amino acids. The covered CDR3 bases are TGTGCCAGCAGCTTGGGCGGGAGCACAGATACC. Its translation is CASSLGGSTDT. The CDR3 as a whole reads CASSLGGSTDTYTF.

To note about this clone: The read halts 3 residues ahead of the CDR3 end, with the missing end drawn from the germline J gene. The chain carries TRBV19 and TRBJ2-3, with 10 bases lining up with TRBD1. CDR1 is LNHDA, CDR2 SQIVND, per germline (reference sequence). The CDR3 has 15 amino acids. The CDR3 spells CASSSTGTGEETQYF. The CDR3 DNA, read in part, is TGTGCCAGTAGTTCTACCGGGACAGGGGAGGAGACG.

This clone was recorded a few times. The read stops 3 residues short of the end of the CDR3; the missing end is completed from the germline J gene. The chain employs TRBV18 and TRBJ1-1; maybe TRBD1 (6 bases). This CDR3 spans 16 amino acids. The V and J ends lost 3 bases and 7 bases respectively, with 21 bases between them. Germline V gene sequence: CDR1 KGHSH, CDR2 LQKENI. This chain's CDR3 is CASSPSTRRQDVEAFF. The part of the CDR3 DNA that was read is TGTGCCAGCTCACCCAGCACTCGAAGACAGGACGTTGAA.

This clone turned up a few times. The DNA ends 3 residues before the CDR3 does, and the rest of the CDR3 is filled in from the germline J gene. V usage is TRBV7-8 and J usage is TRBJ2-7, with D possibly TRBD2 on 6 matching bases. From germline, CDR1 is SGHVS and CDR2 FQNEAQ. The CDR3 length is 16 residues. The germline V and J ends were trimmed by 2 bases and 4 bases, with 18 bases remaining between them. The sequenced part of the CDR3 DNA is TGTGCCAGCAGCTTATGGCGCACGGACTACAAGTACGAG. Its protein product is CASSLWRTDYKYE. The CDR3 in full is CASSLWRTDYKYEQYF.

As concerns this clone: Coverage ceases 3 residues before the CDR3 finishes, and the germline J gene fills in the end. V and J are TRBV7-6 and TRBJ2-1; D perhaps matches TRBD2 (5 bases). CDR1 and CDR2 (germline): SGHVS, FNYEAQ. CDR3 length: 14 amino acids. V was pared by 5 bases and J by 4 bases, with 12 bases between. The sequenced part of the CDR3 DNA is TGTGCCAGCAGCCTAGACGGGGATTACAATGAG. Translation: CASSLDGDYNE. The complete CDR3 sequence is CASSLDGDYNEQFF.

Ten or more counts support this clone. The read terminates 3 residues ahead of where the CDR3 ends, so the germline J gene completes it. This chain joins TRBV11-3 and TRBJ2-2; perhaps TRBD1 as D (5 bases). CDR3 length: 14 residues. Trimming took off 0 bases at V and 3 bases at J, with 5 bases between the two ends. Germline CDR1 is SGHNT and CDR2 is YENEEA. CDR3: CASSLEGDTGELFF. CDR3 DNA (partial): TGTGCCAGCAGCTTAGAAGGGGACACCGGGGAG.

This clone was picked up many times. Read sequence stops 3 residues before the CDR3 end, and the germline J gene provides the missing end. The chain uses TRBV5-5 and TRBJ1-1; 12 nucleotides line up with TRBD1. CDR1 and CDR2 (germline): SGHKS, YYEKEE (reference sequence). This CDR3 has 14 residues. CDR3 DNA (partial): TGTGCCAGCAGCCACGGGACAGGGGGCCCGGAA. This codes for CASSHGTGGPE. The CDR3 as a whole reads CASSHGTGGPEAFF.

This clone has at least ten counts. The CDR3 extends 3 residues past the end of the read, so its final part is completed from the germline J gene. The chain employs TRBV18 and TRBJ1-1; TRBD1 matches 9 bases. Germline V gene lookup returns CDR1 KGHSH and CDR2 LQKENI. Unmatched junction bases numbered 7, after V lost 5 bases and J lost 3 bases. The CDR3 consists of 15 residues. The CDR3 protein is CASSTQTGGDTEAFF. CDR3 DNA (partial): TGTGCCAGCTCAACTCAAACAGGGGGCGACACTGAA.

Ten or more counts support this clone. The CDR3 extends 3 residues past the end of the read, so its final part is completed from the germline J gene. The V call is TRBV19, the J call TRBJ1-1; 7 positions agree with TRBD1. V shed 6 bases and J 0 bases; nucleotides not matched to a gene: 7. Per germline, CDR1 LNHDA and CDR2 SQIVND (reference sequence). This CDR3 has 15 residues. CDR3 bases read: TGTGCCAGTAGAGGGATACAGGGGCTGAACACTGAA. It specifies CASRGIQGLNTE. The complete CDR3 protein is CASRGIQGLNTEAFF.